This TCR beta chain originates from a study of blood T cell repertoires in COVID-19. Trimming left V 0 bases short and J 0 bases short, with 13 bases between. This CDR3 has 16 residues. From germline, CDR1 is SGHRS and CDR2 YFSETQ. Sequencing used immunoSEQ multiplex PCR; TCRdb keeps in-frame clones, though not all of them. Of about 270,000 clones in the sample, around nine tenths were seen once. The sequenced sample was peripheral blood. This sequence joins TRBV5-1 and TRBJ2-7, with D perhaps matching TRBD2 (7 bases). The clonotype comes from a man in his forties or fifties who had recovered from COVID-19. CDR3 in DNA: TGCGCCAGCAGCTTGGCCGGGGGGACAAGCTCCTACGAGCAGTACTTC. Encoded protein: CASSLAGGTSSYEQYF.